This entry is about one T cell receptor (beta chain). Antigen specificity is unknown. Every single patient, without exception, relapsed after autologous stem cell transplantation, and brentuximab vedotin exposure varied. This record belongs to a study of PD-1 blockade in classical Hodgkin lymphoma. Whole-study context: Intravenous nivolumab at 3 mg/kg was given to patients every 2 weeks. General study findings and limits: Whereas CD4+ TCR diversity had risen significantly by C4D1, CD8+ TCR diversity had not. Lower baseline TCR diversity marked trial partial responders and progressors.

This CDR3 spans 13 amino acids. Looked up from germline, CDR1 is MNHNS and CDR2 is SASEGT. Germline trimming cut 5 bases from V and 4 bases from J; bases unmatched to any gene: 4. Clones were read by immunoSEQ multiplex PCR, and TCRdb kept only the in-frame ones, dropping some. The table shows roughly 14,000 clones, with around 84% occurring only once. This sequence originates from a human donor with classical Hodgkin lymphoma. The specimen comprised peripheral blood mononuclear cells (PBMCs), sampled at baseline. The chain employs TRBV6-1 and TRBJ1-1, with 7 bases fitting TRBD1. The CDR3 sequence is CASSSDRTTEAFF. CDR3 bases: TGTGCCAGCAGTTCGGACAGGACCACTGAAGCTTTCTTT.